This T cell receptor (beta chain) was identified during a study of neurological immune-mediated disorders. The CDR3 has 11 amino acids. CDR1 and CDR2 (germline): DFQATT, SNEGSKA (reference sequence). The J segment lost 11 bases and the V segment lost 4 bases, leaving 5 bases of the junction unmatched. TCRdb called the 5' RACE reads again in MiXCR, with one record for every CDR3 protein. This table holds tens of thousands of distinct CDR3 sequences, roughly 9.9% found once. There are many counts of this clonotype. The chain carries TRBV20-1 and TRBJ1-1; 9 nucleotides line up with TRBD1. The sequencing input was PBMCs. This clonotype was obtained from a man aged 45-60 years in good health. The CDR3 protein is CSATGDRVAFF. The CDR3 nucleotides read TGCAGTGCTACCGGGGACAGGGTCGCTTTCTTT.